This T cell receptor (beta chain) was captured by sequencing in a study of memory CD4+ T cells and cytomegalovirus serostatus. Single viable CD3+CD4+CD8-CD45RO+ cells were sorted as the memory CD4+ T cells. The germline CDR1 and CDR2 sequences are DFQATT and SNEGSKA (reference sequence). Trimming pared 2 bases from V and 2 bases from J, leaving 4 bases between. The CDR3 extends over 11 amino acids. The protocol was immunoSEQ multiplex PCR, while the TCRdb copy is restricted to in-frame clones and leaves out a portion. Of 50,000 or so clones in the sample, 82% were seen once. This sequence originates from an adult in good health and CMV-seronegative. The V call is TRBV20-1, the J call TRBJ2-7; D gene unclear. Sequencing used memory CD4+ T cells from blood. The CDR3 bases are TGCAGTGCTAGACAAACCTACGAGCAGTACTTC. Translating it yields CSARQTYEQYF.